These T cell receptor beta chains were read from a single sample in a study of Ad26.COV2.S vaccination and SARS-CoV-2 variants. Produced via immunoSEQ multiplex PCR; TCRdb's table is partial and in-frame only. The sample has roughly 380,000 clones, around 84% seen once; the top ten hold about 3.5%. Sequencing used peripheral blood, obtained in a trial of Ad26.COV2.S vaccine versus placebo. Receptor source: a person aged 18-60 years who received the Ad26.COV2.S COVID-19 vaccine or a placebo. The CDR3 runs from the conserved cysteine through the conserved F or W. The D gene is left open where the match is weak. Some rows mark clone size as missing; the rest say once, few, many or name a class of expanded clone.

V gene,J gene,D gene,clone size,CDR3 DNA,CDR3 protein
TRBV7-9,TRBJ1-5,.,.,TGTGCCAGCAGCTTAGCGGGGGGTAGCAATCAGCCCCAGCATTTT,CASSLAGGSNQPQHF
TRBV4-3,TRBJ2-1,TRBD2,.,TGCGCCAGCAGCCAAGATAGGGCCCTGGGGGGGAATGAGCAGTTCTTC,CASSQDRALGGNEQFF
TRBV19,TRBJ2-1,TRBD2,.,TGTGCCAGTAGTATACTACCCGGCGGGAGGGCCTACAATGAGCAGTTCTTC,CASSILPGGRAYNEQFF
TRBV24-1,TRBJ1-1,.,once,TGTGCCACCAGTGGGGGTGGTGGTAGTATGAACACTGAAGCTTTCTTT,CATSGGGGSMNTEAFF
TRBV19,TRBJ2-5,TRBD2,.,TGTGCCAGTAGTCATAGCGGGAGGGCGGGTGAGACCCAGTACTTC,CASSHSGRAGETQYF
TRBV12-3/TRBV12-4,TRBJ1-6,.,.,TGTGCCAGCAGTTTAGCTCGTTCACCCCTCCACTTT,CASSLARSPLHF
TRBV15,TRBJ2-2,.,.,TGTGCCACCAGCAGAGATGAACGCGCCGGGGAGCTGTTTTTT,CATSRDERAGELFF
TRBV6-5,TRBJ2-7,.,.,TGTGCCAGCAGTTACAGAGTAGACTCCTACGAGCAGTACTTC,CASSYRVDSYEQYF
TRBV24-1,TRBJ1-5,.,.,TGTGCCACCAGTGATGGCACCAATCAGCCCCAGCATTTT,CATSDGTNQPQHF
TRBV7-9,TRBJ1-4,.,.,TGTGCCAGCAGCTTAGGGACAGCATCTAATGAAAAACTGTTTTTT,CASSLGTASNEKLFF
TRBV5-5,TRBJ1-2,.,once,TGTGCCAGCAGCTTGGCACTGAACCCCGGGGTTGGCTACACCTTC,CASSLALNPGVGYTF
TRBV14,TRBJ2-7,.,few,TGTGCCTCTGGGGGCAGGGGCTCCTACGAGCAGTACTTC,CASGGRGSYEQYF
TRBV9,TRBJ1-1,TRBD1,.,TGTGCCAGCAGCCCTCCTGGGACAGGGGAAGGGACTGAAGCTTTCTTT,CASSPPGTGEGTEAFF
TRBV25-1,TRBJ2-5,TRBD1,once,TGTGCCAGCAGTGACGCCCGACAGGGGGGAGAGACCCAGTACTTC,CASSDARQGGETQYF
TRBV2,TRBJ2-7,.,.,TGTGCCAGCAGGACGGGCCCCTACGAGCAGTACTTC,CASRTGPYEQYF